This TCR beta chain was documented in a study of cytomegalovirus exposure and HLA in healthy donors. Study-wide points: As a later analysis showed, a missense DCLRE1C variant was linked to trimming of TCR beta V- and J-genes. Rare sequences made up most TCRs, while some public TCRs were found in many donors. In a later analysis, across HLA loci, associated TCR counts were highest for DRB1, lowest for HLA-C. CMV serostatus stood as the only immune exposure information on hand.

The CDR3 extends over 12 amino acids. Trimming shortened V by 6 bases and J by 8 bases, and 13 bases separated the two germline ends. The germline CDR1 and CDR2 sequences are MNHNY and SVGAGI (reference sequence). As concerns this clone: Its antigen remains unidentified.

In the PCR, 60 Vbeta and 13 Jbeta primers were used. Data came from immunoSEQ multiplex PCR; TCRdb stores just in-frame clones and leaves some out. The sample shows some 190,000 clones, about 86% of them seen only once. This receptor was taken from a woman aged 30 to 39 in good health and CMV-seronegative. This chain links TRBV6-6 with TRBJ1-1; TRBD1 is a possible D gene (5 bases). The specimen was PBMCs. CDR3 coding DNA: TGTGCCAGCAGCGTGGGGAAGGGGGAAGCTTTCTTT. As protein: CASSVGKGEAFF.